This T cell receptor beta chain derives from a study of blood T cell repertoires in COVID-19 (dated by TCRdb to the early 2020s). Study-wide context: Collaborator samples came from the United States, Italy and Spain and covered acute and convalescent phases of COVID-19. The material from the prospective study consisted of cDNA or gDNA derived from T cells, B-cell-depleted T cells, or PBMCs. Subjects who had been exposed to COVID-19, were actively infected with it, or had recovered from it provided the deeply sampled blood TCRbeta repertoires that made up the dataset. A freely available public database, intended as a resource for researchers studying the immune response to SARS-CoV-2, is where the repertoires were released. Samples came from the ongoing ImmuneRACE study (first 160 participants) plus 1,254 subjects from 6 global collaborators. Sample metadata almost always included a de-identified subject ID, COVID-19 status, age in years and sex. HLA class I and class II types, where available, came from metadata supplied by the sample provider rather than from assay-based typing. Overall study outcomes, separate from this receptor: Clinical and demographic metadata were provided uncurated, with the amount varying by source and participant.

TCRbeta CDR3 regions were amplified from genomic DNA by means of the immunoSEQ Assay, a bias-controlled multiplex PCR. The source study handled its data this way. Nucleated cell counts per sample were estimated from amplification of reference gene primers within the assay. To quantify the absolute abundance of each unique TCRbeta CDR3 rearrangement, sequence reads were collapsed and filtered. Productive Simpson clonality was computed per sample as the square root of Simpson's diversity index over productive rearrangements. TCRdb's version of the immuneACCESS table is confined to in-frame rearrangements and falls short of the full clone set. An unresolved V gene accounts for under half of the shortfall where checked; the remainder is of unknown origin. V, J and clone size derive from that table, while D and trimming were established from the DNA sequence. The sample profile shows approximately 76,000 clones; approximately 90% of them were found once. The biggest ten clones account for more than 7.5% of the sample.

Whole blood was collected in K2EDTA tubes by collaborating institutions according to the institutions' own protocols. For TCRbeta analysis, collaborator samples were shipped as frozen whole blood, as isolated PBMCs, or as DNA extracted from either sample type. Of note for this clone: It has no known antigen specificity. Within one base of it there is no much larger clone, and no base qualities were kept.

This receptor was obtained from a man aged 25-45 years with acute or convalescent COVID-19. Sample: peripheral blood.

In nucleotides, the sequence is TGTGCCAGCAGTTTATCGGAGCGTTCACCCCTCCACTTT. Its coded protein is CASSLSERSPLHF. Rearrangement joined TRBV27 to TRBJ1-6; the D segment cannot be called with confidence. Spanning cysteine to phenylalanine, the CDR3 consists of 13 amino acids. Only the CDR3 DNA is retained, 39 bases long and in frame from the first base. The germline V gene (reference sequence) sets CDR1 to MNHEY and CDR2 to SMNVEV. The V end loses 0 bases and the J end loses 9 bases, and a stretch of 6 bases separates them.